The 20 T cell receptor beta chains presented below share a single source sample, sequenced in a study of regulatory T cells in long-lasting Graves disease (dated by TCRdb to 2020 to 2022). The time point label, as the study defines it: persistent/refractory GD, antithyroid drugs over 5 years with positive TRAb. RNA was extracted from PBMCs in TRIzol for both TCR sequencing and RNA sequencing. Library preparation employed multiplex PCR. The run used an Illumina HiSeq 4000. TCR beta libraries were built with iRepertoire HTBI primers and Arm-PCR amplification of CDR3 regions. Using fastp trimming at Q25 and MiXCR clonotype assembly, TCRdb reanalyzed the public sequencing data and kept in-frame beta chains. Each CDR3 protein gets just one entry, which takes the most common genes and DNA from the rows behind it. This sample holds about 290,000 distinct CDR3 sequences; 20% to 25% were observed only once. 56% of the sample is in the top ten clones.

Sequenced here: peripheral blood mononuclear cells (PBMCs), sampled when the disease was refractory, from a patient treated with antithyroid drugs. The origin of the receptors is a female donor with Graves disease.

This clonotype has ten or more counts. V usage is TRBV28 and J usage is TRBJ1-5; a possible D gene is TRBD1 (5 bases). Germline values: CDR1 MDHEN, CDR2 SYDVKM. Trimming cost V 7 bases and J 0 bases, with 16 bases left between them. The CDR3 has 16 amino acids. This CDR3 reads CASTPVTAFSNQPQHF. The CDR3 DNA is TGTGCCAGCACCCCCGTGACAGCCTTTAGCAATCAGCCCCAGCATTTT.

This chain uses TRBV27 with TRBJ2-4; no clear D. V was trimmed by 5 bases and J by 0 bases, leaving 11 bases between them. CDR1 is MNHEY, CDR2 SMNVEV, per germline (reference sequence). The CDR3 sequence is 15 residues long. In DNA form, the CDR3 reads TGTGCCAGCAGTCCAGAGCTGGAAGCCAAAAACATTCAGTACTTC. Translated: CASSPELEAKNIQYF.

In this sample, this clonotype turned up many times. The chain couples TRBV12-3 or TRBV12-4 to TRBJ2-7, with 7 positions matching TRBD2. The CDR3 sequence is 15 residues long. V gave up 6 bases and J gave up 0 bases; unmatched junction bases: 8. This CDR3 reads CASRPSSGASYEQYF. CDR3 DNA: TGTGCCAGCAGACCCTCTAGCGGAGCCTCCTACGAGCAGTACTTC.

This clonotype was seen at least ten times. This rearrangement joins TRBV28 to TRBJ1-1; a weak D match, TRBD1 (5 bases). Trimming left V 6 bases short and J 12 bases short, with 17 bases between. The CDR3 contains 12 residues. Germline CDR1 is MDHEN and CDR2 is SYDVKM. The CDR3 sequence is CASSSGGGITFF. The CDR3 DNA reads TGTGCCAGCAGCTCTGGGGGGGGGATAACTTTCTTT.

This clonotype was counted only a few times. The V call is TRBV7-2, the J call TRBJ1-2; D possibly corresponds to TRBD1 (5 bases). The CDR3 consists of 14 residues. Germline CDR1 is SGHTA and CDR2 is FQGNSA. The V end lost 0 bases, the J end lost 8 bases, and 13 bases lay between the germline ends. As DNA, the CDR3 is TGTGCCAGCAGCTTAGCGGGGCAGGTGCGAGGCTACACCTTC. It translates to CASSLAGQVRGYTF.

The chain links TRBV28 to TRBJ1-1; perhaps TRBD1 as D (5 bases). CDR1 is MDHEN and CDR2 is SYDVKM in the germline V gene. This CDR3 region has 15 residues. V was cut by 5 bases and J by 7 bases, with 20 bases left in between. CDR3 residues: CASSQAGTEGFEAFF. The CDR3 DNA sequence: TGTGCCAGCAGTCAGGCCGGGACCGAGGGATTTGAAGCTTTCTTT. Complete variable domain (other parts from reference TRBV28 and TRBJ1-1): DVKVTQSSRYLVKRTGEKVFLECVQDMDHENMFWYRQDPGLGLRLIYFSYDVKMKEKGDIPEGYSVSREKKERFSLILESASTNQTSMYLCASSQAGTEGFEAFFGQGTRLTVV.

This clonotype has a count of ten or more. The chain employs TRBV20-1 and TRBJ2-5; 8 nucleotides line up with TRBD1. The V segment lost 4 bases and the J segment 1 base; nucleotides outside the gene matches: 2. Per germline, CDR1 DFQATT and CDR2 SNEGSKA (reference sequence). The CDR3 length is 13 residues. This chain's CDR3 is CSATGQVQETQYF. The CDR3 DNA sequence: TGCAGTGCTACGGGACAGGTCCAAGAGACCCAGTACTTC.

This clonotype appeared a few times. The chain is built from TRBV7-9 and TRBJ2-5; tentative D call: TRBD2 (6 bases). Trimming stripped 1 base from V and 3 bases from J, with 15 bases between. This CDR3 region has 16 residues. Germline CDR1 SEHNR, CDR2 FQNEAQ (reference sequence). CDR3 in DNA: TGTGCCAGCAGCTTAGGACCAGGGTCGGGAGAAGAGACCCAGTACTTC. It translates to CASSLGPGSGEETQYF.

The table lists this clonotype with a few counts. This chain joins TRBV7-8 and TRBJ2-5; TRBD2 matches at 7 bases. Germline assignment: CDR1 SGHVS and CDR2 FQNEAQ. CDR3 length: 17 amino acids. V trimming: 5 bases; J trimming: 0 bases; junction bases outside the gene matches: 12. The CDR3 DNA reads TGTGCCAGCAGCCCTAGGCCTAGCGGAACCAACCAAGAGACCCAGTACTTC. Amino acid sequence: CASSPRPSGTNQETQYF.

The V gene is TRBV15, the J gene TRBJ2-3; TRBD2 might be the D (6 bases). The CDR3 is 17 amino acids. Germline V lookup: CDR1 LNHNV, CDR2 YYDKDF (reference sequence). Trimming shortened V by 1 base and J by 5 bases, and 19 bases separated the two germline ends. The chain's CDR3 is CATSRGDRGFGVDTQYF. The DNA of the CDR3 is TGTGCCACCAGCAGAGGAGATCGGGGGTTCGGGGTAGATACGCAGTATTTT. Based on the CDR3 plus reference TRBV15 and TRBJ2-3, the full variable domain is DAMVIQNPRYQVTQFGKPVTLSCSQTLNHNVMYWYQQKSSQAPKLLFHYYDKDFNNEADTPDNFQSRRPNTSFCFLDIRSPGLGDTAMYLCATSRGDRGFGVDTQYFGPGTRLTVL.

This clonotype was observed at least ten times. The CDR3 loop reads CASSFMVGGSADTEAFF. Written as DNA, the CDR3 is TGTGCCAGCAGCTTTATGGTGGGCGGCTCGGCGGACACTGAAGCTTTCTTT. This chain uses TRBV11-1 with TRBJ1-1; D is undetermined. The V end was cut by 3 bases, the J end by 3 bases, with 20 bases between. The germline CDR1 and CDR2 sequences are SGHAT and FQDESV (reference sequence). CDR3 length equals 17 residues. Looking up the rest from reference TRBV11-1 and TRBJ1-1 gives the full variable domain: EAEVAQSPRYKITEKSQAVAFWCDPISGHATLYWYRQILGQGPELLVQFQDESVVDDSQLPKDRFSAERLKGVDSTLKIQPAELGDSAMYLCASSFMVGGSADTEAFFGQGTRLTVV.

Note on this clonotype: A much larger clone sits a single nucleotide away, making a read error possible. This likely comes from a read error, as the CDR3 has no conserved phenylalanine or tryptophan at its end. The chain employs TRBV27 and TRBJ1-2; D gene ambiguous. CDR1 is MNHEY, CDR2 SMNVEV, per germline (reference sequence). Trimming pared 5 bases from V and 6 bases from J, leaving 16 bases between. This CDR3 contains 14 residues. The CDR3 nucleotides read TGTGCCAGCAGTCCCAGGACTTTCACGGATGGCTACACCCTC. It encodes CASSPRTFTDGYTL.

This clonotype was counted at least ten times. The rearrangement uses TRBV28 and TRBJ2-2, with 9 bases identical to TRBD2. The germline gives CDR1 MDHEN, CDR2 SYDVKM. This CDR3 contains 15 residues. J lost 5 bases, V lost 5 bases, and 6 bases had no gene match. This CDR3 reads CASSLAGTGTGELFF. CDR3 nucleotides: TGTGCCAGCAGTCTAGCGGGAACAGGAACCGGGGAGCTGTTTTTT.

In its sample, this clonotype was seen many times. CDR3 residues: CASSPVGGSSTGELFF. The CDR3 bases are TGTGCCAGCAGTCCCGTTGGGGGGAGTAGCACCGGGGAGCTGTTTTTT. The gene calls are TRBV11-2 and TRBJ2-2, with D perhaps TRBD2 (6 bases). Per the germline V gene, CDR1 is SGHAT and CDR2 is FQNNGV. The CDR3 length is 16 residues. V shed 6 bases and J shed 4 bases, with 18 bases lying between them.

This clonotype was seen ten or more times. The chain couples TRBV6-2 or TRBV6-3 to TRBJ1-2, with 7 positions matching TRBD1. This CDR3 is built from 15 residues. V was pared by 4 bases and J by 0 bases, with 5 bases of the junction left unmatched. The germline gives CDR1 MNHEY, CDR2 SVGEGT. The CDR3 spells CASSFLTGSNYGYTF. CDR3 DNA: TGTGCCAGCAGTTTCTTGACAGGGTCTAACTATGGCTACACCTTC.

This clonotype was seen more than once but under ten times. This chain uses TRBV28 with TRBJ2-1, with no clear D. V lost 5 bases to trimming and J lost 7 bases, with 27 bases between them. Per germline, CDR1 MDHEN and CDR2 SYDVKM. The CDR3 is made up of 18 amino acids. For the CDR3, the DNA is TGTGCCAGCAGTCACCGAAGATATCGCGGCGCCCTTTTGAATGAGCAGTTCTTC. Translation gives CASSHRRYRGALLNEQFF.

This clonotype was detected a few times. In nucleotides, the CDR3 is TGTGCCAGCAGCTTAGGGGCAGTCGGTGAAGCTTTCTTT. Its protein product is CASSLGAVGEAFF. The chain is built from TRBV7-9 and TRBJ1-1; D ambiguous. Germline V lookup: CDR1 SEHNR, CDR2 FQNEAQ (reference sequence). This CDR3 spans 13 amino acids. Trimming stripped 1 base from V and 7 bases from J, with 10 bases between.

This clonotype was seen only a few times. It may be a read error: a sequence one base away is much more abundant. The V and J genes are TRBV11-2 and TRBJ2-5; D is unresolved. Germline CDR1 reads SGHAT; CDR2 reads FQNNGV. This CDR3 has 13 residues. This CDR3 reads CAGSSVLEETQYF. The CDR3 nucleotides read TGTGCCGGCAGCTCGGTCCTTGAGGAGACCCAGTACTTC.

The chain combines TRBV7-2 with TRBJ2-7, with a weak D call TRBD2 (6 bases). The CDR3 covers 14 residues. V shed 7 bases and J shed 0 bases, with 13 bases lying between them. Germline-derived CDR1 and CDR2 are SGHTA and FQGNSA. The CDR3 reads CASNSRDSSYEQYF. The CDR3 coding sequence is TGTGCCAGCAACTCCCGGGACTCCTCCTACGAGCAGTACTTC.

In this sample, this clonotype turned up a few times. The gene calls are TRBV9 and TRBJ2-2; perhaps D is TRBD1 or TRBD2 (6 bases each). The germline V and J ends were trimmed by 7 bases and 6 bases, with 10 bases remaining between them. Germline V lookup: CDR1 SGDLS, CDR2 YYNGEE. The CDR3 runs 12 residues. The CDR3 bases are TGTGCCAGCGGAGGGGGTCCCGGGGAGCTGTTTTTT. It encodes CASGGGPGELFF.